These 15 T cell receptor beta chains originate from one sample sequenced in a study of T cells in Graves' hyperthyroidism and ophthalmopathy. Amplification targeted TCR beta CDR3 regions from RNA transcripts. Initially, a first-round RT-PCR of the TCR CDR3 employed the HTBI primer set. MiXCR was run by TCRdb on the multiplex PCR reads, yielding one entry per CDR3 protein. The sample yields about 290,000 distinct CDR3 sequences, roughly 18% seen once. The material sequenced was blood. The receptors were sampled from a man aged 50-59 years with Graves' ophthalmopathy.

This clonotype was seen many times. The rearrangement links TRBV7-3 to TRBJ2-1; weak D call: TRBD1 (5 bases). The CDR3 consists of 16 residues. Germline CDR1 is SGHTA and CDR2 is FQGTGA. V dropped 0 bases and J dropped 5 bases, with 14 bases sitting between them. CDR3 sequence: CASSLTFLRGDNEQFF. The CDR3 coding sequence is TGTGCCAGCAGCTTAACGTTCCTTAGGGGTGACAATGAGCAGTTCTTC.

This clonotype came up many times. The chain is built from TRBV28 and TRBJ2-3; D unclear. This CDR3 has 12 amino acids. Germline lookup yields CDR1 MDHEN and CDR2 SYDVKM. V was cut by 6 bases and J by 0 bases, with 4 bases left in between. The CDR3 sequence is CASSRSTDTQYF. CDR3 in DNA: TGTGCCAGCAGCCGTAGCACAGATACGCAGTATTTT. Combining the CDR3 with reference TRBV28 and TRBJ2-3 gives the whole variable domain DVKVTQSSRYLVKRTGEKVFLECVQDMDHENMFWYRQDPGLGLRLIYFSYDVKMKEKGDIPEGYSVSREKKERFSLILESASTNQTSMYLCASSRSTDTQYFGPGTRLTVL.

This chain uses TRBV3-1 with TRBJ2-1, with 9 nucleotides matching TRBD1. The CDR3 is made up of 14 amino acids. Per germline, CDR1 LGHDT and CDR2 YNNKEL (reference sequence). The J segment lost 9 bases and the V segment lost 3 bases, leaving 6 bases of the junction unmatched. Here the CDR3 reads CASSHRQGEGEQFF. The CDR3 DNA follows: TGTGCCAGCAGCCATCGACAGGGGGAAGGTGAGCAGTTCTTC.

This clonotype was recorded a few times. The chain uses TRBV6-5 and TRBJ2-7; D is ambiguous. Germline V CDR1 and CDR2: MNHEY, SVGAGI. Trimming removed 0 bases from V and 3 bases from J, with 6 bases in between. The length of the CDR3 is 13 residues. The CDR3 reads CASSYSKGYEQYF. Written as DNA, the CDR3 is TGTGCCAGCAGTTACTCGAAGGGCTACGAGCAGTACTTC.

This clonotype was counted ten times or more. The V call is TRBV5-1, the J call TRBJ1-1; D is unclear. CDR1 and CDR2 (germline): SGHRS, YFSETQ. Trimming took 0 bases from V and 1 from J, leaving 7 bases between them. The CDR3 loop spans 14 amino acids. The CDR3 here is CASSLGPGNTEAFF. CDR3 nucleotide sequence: TGCGCCAGCAGCTTGGGCCCCGGGAACACTGAAGCTTTCTTT.

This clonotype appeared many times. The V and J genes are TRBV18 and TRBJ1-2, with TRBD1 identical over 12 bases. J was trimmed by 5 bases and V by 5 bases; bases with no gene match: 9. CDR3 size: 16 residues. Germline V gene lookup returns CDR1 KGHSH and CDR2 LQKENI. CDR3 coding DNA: TGTGCCAGCTCAGCCGGGACAGGGGGCGCCGGGTATGGCTACACCTTC. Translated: CASSAGTGGAGYGYTF.

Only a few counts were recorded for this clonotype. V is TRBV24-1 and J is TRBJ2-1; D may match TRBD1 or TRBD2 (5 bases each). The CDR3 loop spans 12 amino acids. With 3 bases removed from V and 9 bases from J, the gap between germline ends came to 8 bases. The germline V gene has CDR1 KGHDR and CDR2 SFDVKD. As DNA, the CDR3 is TGTGCCACCAGTGATCCCGGGGCTGAGCAGTTCTTC. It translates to CATSDPGAEQFF.

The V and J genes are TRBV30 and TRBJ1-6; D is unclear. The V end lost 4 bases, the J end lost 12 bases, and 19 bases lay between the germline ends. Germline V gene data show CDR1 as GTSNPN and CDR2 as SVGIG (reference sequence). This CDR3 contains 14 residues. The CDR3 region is CAWKIDRPTGPLHF. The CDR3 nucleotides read TGTGCCTGGAAAATCGACCGCCCCACCGGACCCCTCCACTTT.

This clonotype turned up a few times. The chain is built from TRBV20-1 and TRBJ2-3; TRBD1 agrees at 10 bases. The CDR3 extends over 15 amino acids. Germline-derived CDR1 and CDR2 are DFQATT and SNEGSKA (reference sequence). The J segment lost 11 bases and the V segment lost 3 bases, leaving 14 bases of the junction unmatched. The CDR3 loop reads CSASPPGQGSLGQYF. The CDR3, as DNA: TGCAGTGCTAGTCCACCGGGACAGGGGTCTCTCGGGCAGTATTTT.

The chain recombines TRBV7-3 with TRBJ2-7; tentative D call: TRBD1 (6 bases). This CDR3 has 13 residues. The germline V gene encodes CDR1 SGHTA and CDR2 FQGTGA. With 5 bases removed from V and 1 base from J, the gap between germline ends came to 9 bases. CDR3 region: CASSKTGSYEQYF. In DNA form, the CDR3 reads TGTGCCAGCAGCAAGACAGGTTCCTACGAGCAGTACTTC.

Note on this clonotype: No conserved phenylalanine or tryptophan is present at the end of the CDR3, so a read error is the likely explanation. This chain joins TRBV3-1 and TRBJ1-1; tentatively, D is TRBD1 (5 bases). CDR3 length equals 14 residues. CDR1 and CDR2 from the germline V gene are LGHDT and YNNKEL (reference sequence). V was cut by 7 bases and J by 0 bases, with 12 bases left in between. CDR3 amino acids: CASTPGGMNTEAFV. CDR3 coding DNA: TGTGCCAGCACCCCGGGGGGTATGAACACTGAAGCTTTCGTT.

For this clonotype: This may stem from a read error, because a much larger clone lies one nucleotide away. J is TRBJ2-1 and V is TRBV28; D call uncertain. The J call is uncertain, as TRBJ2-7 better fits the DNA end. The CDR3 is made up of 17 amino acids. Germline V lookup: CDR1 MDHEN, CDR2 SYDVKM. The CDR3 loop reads CASSLEVGRSSYNEQYF. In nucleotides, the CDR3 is TGTGCCAGCAGTTTAGAGGTCGGCAGGAGCTCCTACAATGAGCAGTACTTC.

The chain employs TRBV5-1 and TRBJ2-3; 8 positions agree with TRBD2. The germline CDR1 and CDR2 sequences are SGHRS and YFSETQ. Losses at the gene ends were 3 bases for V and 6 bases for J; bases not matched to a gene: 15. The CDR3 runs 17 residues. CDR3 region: CASSSSAGGILTDTQYF. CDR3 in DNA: TGCGCCAGCAGCTCCTCCGCGGGGGGCATCCTTACCGATACGCAGTATTTT.

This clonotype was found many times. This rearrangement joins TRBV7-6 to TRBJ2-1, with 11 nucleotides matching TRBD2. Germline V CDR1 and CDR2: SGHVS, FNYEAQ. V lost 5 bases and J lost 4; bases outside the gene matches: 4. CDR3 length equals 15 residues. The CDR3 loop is CASSRLAGLYNEQFF. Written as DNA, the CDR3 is TGTGCCAGCAGCCGACTAGCGGGGCTTTACAATGAGCAGTTCTTC.

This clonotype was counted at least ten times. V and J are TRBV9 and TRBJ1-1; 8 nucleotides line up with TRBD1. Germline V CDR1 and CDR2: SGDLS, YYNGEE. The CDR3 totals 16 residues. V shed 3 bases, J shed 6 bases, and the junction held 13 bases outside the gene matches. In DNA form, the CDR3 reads TGTGCCAGCAGCGCAAGACAGGGGACCGAGCAACCTGAAGCTTTCTTT. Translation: CASSARQGTEQPEAFF. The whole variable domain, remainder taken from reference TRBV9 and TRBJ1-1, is DSGVTQTPKHLITATGQRVTLRCSPRSGDLSVYWYQQSLDQGLQFLIQYYNGEERAKGNILERFSAQQFPDLHSELNLSSLELGDSALYFCASSARQGTEQPEAFFGQGTRLTVV.